This T cell receptor beta chain was captured by sequencing in a study of blood T cell repertoires in COVID-19. Across the whole study: Acute-phase and convalescent COVID-19 samples originated in the United States, Italy and Spain. From T cells, B-cell-depleted T cells, or PBMCs came the material, which was cDNA or gDNA.

Source study methods: The assay estimated nucleated cells by amplifying reference gene primers. This table comes from immunoSEQ multiplex PCR, and its TCRdb copy is limited to in-frame clones, with some not included. V and J calls and clone size come straight from that table; D and trimming were deduced from the DNA. The data hold 95,000 to 150,000 clones, with around four fifths observed a single time. This clone was seen a few times. Germline assignment: CDR1 SNHLY and CDR2 FYNNEI. V lost 7 bases to trimming and J lost 4 bases; unmatched junction nucleotides: 1. This CDR3 spans 12 amino acids. The sample comprised peripheral blood. The sequence derives from a human donor in a cohort sampled during active COVID-19. The chain carries TRBV2 and TRBJ2-3, with TRBD1 matching over 8 bases. The CDR3 nucleotides read TGTGCCAGCACCAGGGGGCCAGATACGCAGTATTTT. Amino acid sequence: CASTRGPDTQYF.